This TCR beta chain appears in the sequencing data of a study of early T cells in non-severe SARS-CoV-2 infection. Study observations and caveats: Matching results from VDJdb favored anti-spike CD8 responses, leaving private and CD4 specificities undetected.

This clonotype was detected many times. Antigen: not known. TCRdb ran MiXCR on the 5' RACE reads and lists one entry per CDR3 protein. Among about 80,000 distinct CDR3 sequences listed, 12% were seen once. This CDR3 spans 17 amino acids. Germline V lookup: CDR1 MGHRA, CDR2 YSYEKL. The ends lost 0 bases at V and 2 bases at J; junction bases unmatched: 6. The source material was whole blood. V is TRBV4-1 and J is TRBJ2-3, with 9 bases lining up with TRBD2. This clonotype was sampled from an adult who was a healthcare worker with PCR-confirmed SARS-CoV-2 infection or an uninfected control (not recorded which). DNA of the CDR3: TGCGCCAGCAGCCAAGAGGCGACTAGCGGTAACACAGATACGCAGTATTTT. Amino acid sequence: CASSQEATSGNTDTQYF.